This TCR beta chain comes out of a study of blood T cell repertoires in COVID-19. Across the whole study: The cDNA or gDNA used as material had been derived from T cells, B-cell-depleted T cells, or PBMCs.

Germline V lookup: CDR1 LGHNA, CDR2 YNFKEQ. After removal of 1 base from V and 2 bases from J, the junction contained 7 bases not matched to a gene. The CDR3 is 17 amino acids. The authors' processing: Cell counts per sample came from amplifying reference gene primers. The table came from immunoSEQ multiplex PCR; TCRdb's copy has only in-frame clones and leaves some out. V and J calls and clone size come straight from that table; D and trimming were deduced from the DNA. The sample lists about 270,000 clones; approximately 77% were seen once. The clonotype comes from a woman aged 18-30 years with acute or convalescent COVID-19. V and J are TRBV4-2 and TRBJ1-5; 8 bases are shared with TRBD1. Sequenced input: peripheral blood. CDR3 sequence: CASSQGPGQGGNQPQHF. The CDR3 nucleotides read TGTGCCAGCAGCCAAGGCCCTGGACAGGGCGGCAATCAGCCCCAGCATTTT.